This T cell receptor beta chain was sequenced for a study of T-cell reconstitution after alpha-beta-depleted transplantation in children. Study-level points and caveats: It was surviving recipient T cells and thymic progenitors that gave some patients high TCRbeta diversity at day 60. Expanded graft clones, several hundred of them, were reportedly the source of alpha-beta T cells about two months after transplant. Newly made T cells mostly supplied T-cell counts and diversity one year after transplant.

CDR1 is SGHRS and CDR2 is YFSETQ in the germline V gene. V lost 4 bases and J lost 5, with 15 bases in between. This CDR3 spans 14 amino acids. The authors prepared the TCRbeta library with unique molecular identifiers. TCRdb reprocessed the PCR reads via MiXCR and lists one record per CDR3 protein. Of around 300,000 distinct CDR3 sequences listed, around a tenth were seen once; the top ten hold roughly a quarter. This clonotype was observed many times. What it binds is unknown. This TCR was recovered from a male patient aged 2-10 years who had a stem cell transplant for chronic granulomatous disease, so the T cells may come from the graft donor. The V gene is TRBV5-1, the J gene TRBJ2-5; tentative D call: TRBD2 (6 bases). The sample was peripheral blood, taken 180 days after TCRalphabeta/CD19-depleted stem cell transplant. The CDR3: CASSPVVADETQYF. CDR3 bases: TGCGCCAGCAGCCCGGTGGTAGCGGACGAGACCCAGTACTTC.